This T cell receptor (beta chain) was captured in a study of OX40 agonist ivuxolimab in advanced cancers. In the study overall: Patients were treated with ivuxolimab, an agonistic anti-OX40 (CD134) antibody. In this trial design, patients received ivuxolimab intravenously at 0.01 to 10 mg/kg every 2 weeks. Findings of the study overall: CD4+ and CD8+ T cells in blood underwent clonal expansion by week 6 at 0.1 to 3.0 mg/kg. It was also the case that some nonresponders had low normalized T-cell clonal expansion.

The CDR3 contains 15 residues. V was shortened by 4 bases and J by 2 bases, with 14 bases between the two germline ends. Germline values: CDR1 MDHEN, CDR2 SYDVKM. Sequencing used immunoSEQ multiplex PCR; TCRdb keeps in-frame clones, though not all of them. The data hold about 120,000 clones, with about 93% observed a single time. Regarding this clone: Its specificity is unknown.

Material: CD4+ or CD8+ T cells sorted from blood, obtained in a trial of the OX40 agonist ivuxolimab. This chain links TRBV28 with TRBJ1-2, with TRBD1 as a possible D gene (6 bases). The receptor was derived from an adult with an advanced solid tumor such as melanoma, head and neck, liver or kidney cancer. The CDR3 nucleotides are TGTGCCAGCAGTTCAGGACAGTTTTCGAACTATGGCTACACCTTC. It codes for CASSSGQFSNYGYTF.